The table lists the clone carrying this TCR beta chain with many counts. The authors obtained over 160 million TCR-beta sequences from 15-18 subjects per sequencing run. TCRdb redid the calling of the 5' RACE reads with MiXCR, one entry per CDR3 protein. The sample lists fewer than 65,000 distinct CDR3 sequences, 9% to 12% occurring once. The data derive from a study of neurological immune-mediated disorders. Material for sequencing was PBMCs. The clonotype was recovered from a man aged 65-85 years with HTLV-1-associated myelopathy (HAM/TSP).

The CDR3 DNA reads as TGTGCCAGCAGTATGAGCTACGAGCAGTACTTC. The encoded protein is CASSMSYEQYF. The chain has TRBV12-3 or TRBV12-4 and TRBJ2-7; D remains unclear. Trimming shortened V by 5 bases and J by 3 bases, and 5 bases separated the two germline ends. The CDR3 runs 11 residues.